This TCR beta chain comes out of a study of blood T cell repertoires in COVID-19. V shed 3 bases, J shed 6 bases, and the junction held 3 bases outside the gene matches. Germline CDR1 and CDR2: SQVTM and ANQGSEA. This CDR3 has 12 amino acids. Concerning this clone: Other nucleotide sequences from this sample produce the same CDR3.

Per the authors' pipeline: Reference gene primer amplification in the assay estimated nucleated cell counts. Libraries were prepared by immunoSEQ multiplex PCR; TCRdb keeps only in-frame clonotypes and omits some of them. The V and J calls and clone size were taken over from that table, and D and trimming were inferred from the DNA. The repertoire includes about 180,000 clones, nearly 90% of them detected once, and approximately 2.5% sits in the top ten. The sample taken for sequencing was PBMCs or T cells enriched from blood (not recorded which). The chain joins TRBV29-1 to TRBJ1-2, with 8 bases lining up with TRBD1. The receptor was isolated from a woman aged 40 to 49 with acute COVID-19. The CDR3 loop reads CSVDQGADGYTF. In DNA form, the CDR3 reads TGCAGCGTTGATCAGGGGGCAGATGGCTACACCTTC. Together with reference TRBV29-1 and TRBJ1-2, the CDR3 gives the full variable domain: SAVISQKPSRDICQRGTSLTIQCQVDSQVTMMFWYRQQPGQSLTLIATANQGSEATYESGFVIDKFPISRPNLTFSTLTVSNMSPEDSSIYLCSVDQGADGYTFGSGTRLTVV.